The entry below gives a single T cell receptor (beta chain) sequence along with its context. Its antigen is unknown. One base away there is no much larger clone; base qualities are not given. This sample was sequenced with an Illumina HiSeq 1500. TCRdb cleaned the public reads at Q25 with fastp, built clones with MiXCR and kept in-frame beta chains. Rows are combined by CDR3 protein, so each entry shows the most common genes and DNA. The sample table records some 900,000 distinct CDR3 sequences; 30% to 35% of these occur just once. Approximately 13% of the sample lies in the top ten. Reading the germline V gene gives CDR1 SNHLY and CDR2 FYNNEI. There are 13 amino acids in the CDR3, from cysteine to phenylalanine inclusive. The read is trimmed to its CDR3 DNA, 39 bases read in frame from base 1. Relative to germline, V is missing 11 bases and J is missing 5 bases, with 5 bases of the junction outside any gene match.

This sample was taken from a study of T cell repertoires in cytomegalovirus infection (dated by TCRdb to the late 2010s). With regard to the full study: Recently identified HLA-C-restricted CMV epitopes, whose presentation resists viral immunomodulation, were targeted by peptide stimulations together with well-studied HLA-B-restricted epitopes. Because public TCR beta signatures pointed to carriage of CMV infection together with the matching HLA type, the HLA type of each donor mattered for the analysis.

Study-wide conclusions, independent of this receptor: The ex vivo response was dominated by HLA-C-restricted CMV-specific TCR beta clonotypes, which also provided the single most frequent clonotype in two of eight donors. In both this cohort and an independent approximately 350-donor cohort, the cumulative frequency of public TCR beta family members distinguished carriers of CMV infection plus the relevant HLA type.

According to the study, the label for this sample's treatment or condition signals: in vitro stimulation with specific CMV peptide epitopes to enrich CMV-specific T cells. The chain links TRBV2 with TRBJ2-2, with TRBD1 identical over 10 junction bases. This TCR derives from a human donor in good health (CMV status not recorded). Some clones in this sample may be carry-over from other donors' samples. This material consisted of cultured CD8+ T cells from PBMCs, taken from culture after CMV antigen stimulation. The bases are TGTGCCGGGACAGGGGATGTGACCGGGGAGCTGTTTTTT. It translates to CAGTGDVTGELFF.